A selection of T cell receptor beta chains follows, all from one sample in a study of CD8 T cells in ankylosing spondylitis. Each CDR3 protein gets one entry after TCRdb re-called the 5' RACE reads with MiXCR. Altogether approximately 88,000 distinct CDR3 sequences are present, just under 9% being singletons, with the ten largest covering about 4.6%. Sample: blood, either unsorted or a sorted T cell fraction (not recorded which). Every receptor here comes from a male donor with ankylosing spondylitis or in good health (not recorded which). The CDR3 runs from the conserved cysteine through the conserved F or W. The D gene is left open where the match is weak. Expanded clones get a size class; other rows say once, few or many, or leave the size out.

j_call,v_call,d_call,clone_size,cdr3_nt,cdr3_aa
TRBJ2-7,TRBV11-3,NA,many,TGTGCCAGCAGCTTATCCGGCCACCGGGACAACTCCTACGAGCAGTACTTC,CASSLSGHRDNSYEQYF
TRBJ2-3,TRBV13,NA,many,TGTGCCAGCAGCTTAACAGGGTTAATAGCCACAGATACGCAGTATTTT,CASSLTGLIATDTQYF
TRBJ1-5,TRBV28,NA,many,TGTGCCAGCAGTTCGATTTTGGGGGATAATCAGCCCCAGCATTTT,CASSSILGDNQPQHF
TRBJ2-3,TRBV5-1,TRBD2,many,TGCGCCAGCAGCCTCCGACTAGCGGGGGGGAAATCAGATACGCAGTATTTT,CASSLRLAGGKSDTQYF
TRBJ1-2,TRBV3-1,NA,medium-sized,TGTGCCAGCTCGAATACGGGTGGGAAGTATGGCTACACCTTC,CASSNTGGKYGYTF
TRBJ2-7,TRBV7-8,NA,many,TGTGCCAGCAGCTTGTGGTACGAGCAGTACTTC,CASSLWYEQYF
TRBJ2-1,TRBV5-1,NA,many,TGCGCCAGCAGCCCTGACAGTACCAATGAGCAGTTCTTC,CASSPDSTNEQFF
TRBJ2-1,TRBV12-3/TRBV12-4,TRBD2,NA,TGTGCCAGCAGCCCCCCGGCACTAGCGGGGGGCCAGTTGCTCAATGAGCAGTTCTTC,CASSPPALAGGQLLNEQFF
TRBJ1-4,TRBV5-1,NA,many,TGCGCCAGCAGTTCTGGACAGATAACTAATGAAAAACTGTTTTTT,CASSSGQITNEKLFF
TRBJ1-1,TRBV29-1,NA,many,TGCAGCGTGAATCAGGGAATTGAAGCTTTCTTT,CSVNQGIEAFF
TRBJ1-1,TRBV29-1,TRBD1,many,TGCAGCGTCCGGACAGGCCTTGAAGCTTTCTTT,CSVRTGLEAFF
TRBJ1-5,TRBV7-2,NA,many,TGTGCCAGCAGTTTTGACACAGGGAGGGATCAGCCCCAGCATTTT,CASSFDTGRDQPQHF
TRBJ2-5,TRBV6-5,NA,many,TGTGCCAGCAGTTACGAACTAGCCGACACCGGGGGCCAAGAGACCCAGTACTTC,CASSYELADTGGQETQYF
TRBJ2-4,TRBV5-6,TRBD1,NA,TGTGCCAGCAGCTCCCCAGACAGGGGGATTTACATTCAGTACTTC,CASSSPDRGIYIQYF
TRBJ2-7,TRBV3-1,NA,many,TGTGCCAGCAGCCAAGGTGTAGTACGCTACGAGCAGTACTTC,CASSQGVVRYEQYF
TRBJ2-1,TRBV7-8,NA,many,TGTGCCAGCAGCATTACCGGGACATTATCCTACAATGAGCAGTTCTTC,CASSITGTLSYNEQFF
TRBJ1-5,TRBV5-6,NA,many,TGTGCCAGCAGCACACAGGGTTATAGCAATCAGCCCCAGCATTTT,CASSTQGYSNQPQHF
TRBJ1-4,TRBV20-1,NA,many,TGCAGTGCTAGAGATGTCTCCGGGGGGGAAAAACTGTTTTTT,CSARDVSGGEKLFF
TRBJ1-2,TRBV4-2,TRBD1,many,TGTGCCAGCAGCCCGCCGGGACAGGGAGTCTATGGCTACACCTTC,CASSPPGQGVYGYTF
TRBJ2-4,TRBV3-1,NA,many,TGTGCCAGCAGCCTGCAAGTGGCCAAAAACATTCAGTACTTC,CASSLQVAKNIQYF
TRBJ1-5,TRBV20-1,NA,many,TGCAGTGGAAAAGATAGCAATCAGCCCCAGCATTTT,CSGKDSNQPQHF
TRBJ1-5,TRBV27,NA,many,TGTGCCAGCAGTCCGGGGACGTATCAGCCCCAGCATTTT,CASSPGTYQPQHF
TRBJ2-3,TRBV20-1,NA,many,TGCAGTACCCCCAGATCCCATACGCAGTATTTT,CSTPRSHTQYF
TRBJ1-5,TRBV4-1,NA,many,TGCGCCAGCAGCCAAGACGGGCGCGCACGGTGGAGCAATCAGCCCCAGCATTTT,CASSQDGRARWSNQPQHF
TRBJ1-2,TRBV28,TRBD1,many,TGTGCCAGCAGTCGACCCACAGGGGGAGATGGCTACACCTTC,CASSRPTGGDGYTF
TRBJ2-2,TRBV20-1,NA,many,TGCAGTGCCACCCCCGGGACATCGAACACCGGGGAGCTGTTTTTT,CSATPGTSNTGELFF
TRBJ2-5,TRBV2,NA,many,TGTGCCAGCAGCCCAGTGGACGAGACCCAGTACTTC,CASSPVDETQYF
TRBJ1-1,TRBV5-1,NA,many,TGCGCCAGCAGCTGGGCCCGACAGGAGAGTGAAGCTTTCTTT,CASSWARQESEAFF
TRBJ2-5,TRBV12-3/TRBV12-4,NA,many,TGTGCCAGCAGTTTAGCGCATAGGGGAGAGACCCAGTACTTC,CASSLAHRGETQYF
TRBJ1-1,TRBV27,NA,NA,TGTGCCAGCAACGATCCAGGTATGAGAGCTTTCTTT,CASNDPGMRAFF
TRBJ2-7,TRBV12-3/TRBV12-4,NA,many,TGTGCCAGCAGCTCCGGACCCGTTCTTGAGCAGTACTTC,CASSSGPVLEQYF
TRBJ1-5,TRBV24-1,NA,many,TGTGCCACCAGTGATGGGGGGCCCGATCAGCCCCAGCATTTT,CATSDGGPDQPQHF
TRBJ2-1,TRBV9,NA,many,TGTGCCAGCAGCGTCCGGGACATCTCCTACAATGAGCAGTTCTTC,CASSVRDISYNEQFF
TRBJ1-1,TRBV12-3/TRBV12-4,NA,many,TGTGCCAGCAGATCCGTCCGGGAAGCTTTCTTT,CASRSVREAFF
TRBJ2-1,TRBV15,NA,many,TGTGCCACCAGCGTCAGGGGGGCCTTCGTAACCTACAATGAGCAGTTCTTC,CATSVRGAFVTYNEQFF